This T cell receptor beta chain is from a study of cytomegalovirus exposure and HLA in healthy donors. Overall study findings and caveats: With DRB1 most and HLA-C fewest, TCR association rates differed between HLA loci in a later analysis. The study reported that TCR beta sequences accurately predicted HLA-A and HLA-B alleles in most subjects.

Primers for the PCR totalled 60 Vbeta and 13 Jbeta. The data were produced by immunoSEQ multiplex PCR, yet TCRdb's version contains in-frame clones alone and is incomplete. There are 40,000 or so clones in the sample; around 70% occur only once, and approximately 3.2% lies in the top ten. V was trimmed by 3 bases and J by 3 bases, leaving 10 bases between them. The CDR3 loop spans 14 amino acids. Germline values: CDR1 KGHSH, CDR2 LQKENI. About this clone: Its antigen is as yet unknown.

The chain carries TRBV18 and TRBJ2-3, with D perhaps matching TRBD2 (5 bases). The sequenced sample consisted of PBMCs. The receptor comes from a woman aged 25 to 39 in good health and CMV-seronegative. The CDR3 DNA sequence: TGTGCCAGCTCACCGACGAGGGAAACAGATACGCAGTATTTT. Translating it yields CASSPTRETDTQYF.